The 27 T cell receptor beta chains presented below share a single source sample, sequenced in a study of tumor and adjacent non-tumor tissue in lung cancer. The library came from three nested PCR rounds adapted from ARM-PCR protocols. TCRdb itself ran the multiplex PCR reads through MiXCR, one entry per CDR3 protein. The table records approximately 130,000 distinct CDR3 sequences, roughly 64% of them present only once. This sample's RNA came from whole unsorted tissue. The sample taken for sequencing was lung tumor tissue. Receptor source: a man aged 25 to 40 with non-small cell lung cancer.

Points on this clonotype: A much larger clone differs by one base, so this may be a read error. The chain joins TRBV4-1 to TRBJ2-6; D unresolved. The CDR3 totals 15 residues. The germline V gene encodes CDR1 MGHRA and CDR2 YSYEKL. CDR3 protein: CASSHPISGTNVLTF. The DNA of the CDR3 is TGCGCCAGCAGCCATCCGATCTCTGGGACCAACGTCCTGACTTTC.

CDR3 amino acids: CSARDSNERLFF. The CDR3 coding sequence is TGCAGTGCTAGGGACAGTAATGAAAGACTATTTTTT. This chain uses TRBV20-1 with TRBJ1-4, with D tentatively TRBD1 (6 bases). In germline, CDR1 is DFQATT, CDR2 SNEGSKA (reference sequence). The CDR3 has 12 residues. The V and J ends lost 3 bases and 17 bases respectively, with 19 bases between them.

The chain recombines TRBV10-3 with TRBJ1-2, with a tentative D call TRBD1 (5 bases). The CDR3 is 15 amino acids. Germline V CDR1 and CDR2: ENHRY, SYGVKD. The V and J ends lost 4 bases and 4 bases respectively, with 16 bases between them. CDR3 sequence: CAISARDLERYGYTF. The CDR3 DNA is TGTGCCATCAGTGCGAGGGACCTGGAACGCTATGGCTACACCTTC.

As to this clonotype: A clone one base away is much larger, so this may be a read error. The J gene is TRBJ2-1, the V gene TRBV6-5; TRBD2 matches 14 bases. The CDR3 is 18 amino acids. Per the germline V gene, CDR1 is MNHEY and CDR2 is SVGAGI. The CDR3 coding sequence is TGTGCCAGCAGTTACTTTCTCCCCGGACTAGCGGGAGGCCATGAGGAGTTCTTC. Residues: CASSYFLPGLAGGHEEFF.

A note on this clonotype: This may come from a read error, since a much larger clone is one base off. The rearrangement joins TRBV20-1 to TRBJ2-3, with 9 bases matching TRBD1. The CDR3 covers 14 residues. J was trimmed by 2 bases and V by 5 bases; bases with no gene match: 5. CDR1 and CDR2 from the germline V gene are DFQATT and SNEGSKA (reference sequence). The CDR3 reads CSAPGQGDTDTQYF. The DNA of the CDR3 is TGCAGTGCTCCGGGACAGGGAGACACAGATACGCAGTATTTT.

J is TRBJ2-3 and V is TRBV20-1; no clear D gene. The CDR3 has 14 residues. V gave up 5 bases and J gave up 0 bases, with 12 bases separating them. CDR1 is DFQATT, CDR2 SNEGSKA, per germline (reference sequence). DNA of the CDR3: TGCAGTGCTTTTCGGATAGGGAGCACAGATACGCAGTATTTT. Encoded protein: CSAFRIGSTDTQYF.

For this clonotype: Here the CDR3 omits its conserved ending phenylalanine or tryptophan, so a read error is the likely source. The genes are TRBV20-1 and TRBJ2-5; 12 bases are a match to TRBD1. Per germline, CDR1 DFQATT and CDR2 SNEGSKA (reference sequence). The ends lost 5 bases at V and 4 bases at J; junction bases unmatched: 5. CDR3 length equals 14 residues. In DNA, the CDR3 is TGCAGTGCTTTGTGGGACAGGGGGCGAGAGACCCAGTACTAC. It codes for CSALWDRGRETQYY.

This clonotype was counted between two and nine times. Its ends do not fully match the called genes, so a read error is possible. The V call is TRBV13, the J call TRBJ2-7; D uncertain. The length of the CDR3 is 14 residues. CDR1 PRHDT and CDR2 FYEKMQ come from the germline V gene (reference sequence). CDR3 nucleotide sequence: TGTGCCAGCAGCTTAGCGGTCAGCTCCTACCAGCAGTACTTC. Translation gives CASSLAVSSYQQYF.

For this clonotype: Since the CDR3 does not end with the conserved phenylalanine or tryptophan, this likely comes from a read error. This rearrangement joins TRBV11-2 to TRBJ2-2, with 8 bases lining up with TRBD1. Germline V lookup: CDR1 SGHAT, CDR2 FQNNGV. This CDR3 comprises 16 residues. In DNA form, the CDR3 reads TGTGTCAGCAACCCCCGACAGGGGACGAACACCGGGGAGCTGTTTTGT. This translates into CVSNPRQGTNTGELFC.

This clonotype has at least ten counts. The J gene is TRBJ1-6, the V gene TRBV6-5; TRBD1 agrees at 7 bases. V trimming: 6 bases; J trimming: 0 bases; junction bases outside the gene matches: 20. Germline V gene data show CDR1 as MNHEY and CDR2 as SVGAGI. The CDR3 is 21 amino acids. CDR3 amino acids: CASSFRAIVTTGSSYNSPLHF. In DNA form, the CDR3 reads TGTGCCAGCAGCTTCAGGGCCATTGTTACGACAGGGAGCTCCTATAATTCACCCCTCCACTTT.

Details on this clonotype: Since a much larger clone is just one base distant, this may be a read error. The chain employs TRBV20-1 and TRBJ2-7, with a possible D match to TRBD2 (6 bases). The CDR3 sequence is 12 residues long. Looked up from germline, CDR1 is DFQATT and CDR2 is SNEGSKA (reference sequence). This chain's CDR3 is CSARDREYVQYF. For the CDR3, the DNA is TGCAGTGCTAGAGATCGGGAGTACGTGCAGTACTTC.

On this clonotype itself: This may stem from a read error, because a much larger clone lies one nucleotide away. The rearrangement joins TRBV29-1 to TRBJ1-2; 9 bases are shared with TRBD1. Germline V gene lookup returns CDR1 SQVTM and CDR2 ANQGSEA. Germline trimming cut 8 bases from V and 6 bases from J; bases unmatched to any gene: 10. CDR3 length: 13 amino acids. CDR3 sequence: CSFPGQGLNGYTF. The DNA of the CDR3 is TGCAGCTTTCCGGGACAGGGCCTAAATGGCTACACCTTC.

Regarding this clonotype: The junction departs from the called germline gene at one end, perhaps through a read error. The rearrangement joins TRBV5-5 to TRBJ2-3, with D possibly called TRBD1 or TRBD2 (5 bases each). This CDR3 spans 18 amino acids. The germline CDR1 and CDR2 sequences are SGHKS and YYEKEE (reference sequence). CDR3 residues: CASYNWERTRVSTGTQYF. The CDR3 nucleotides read TGTGCCAGCTACAATTGGGAGCGCACGCGGGTCAGTACAGGTACGCAGTATTTT.

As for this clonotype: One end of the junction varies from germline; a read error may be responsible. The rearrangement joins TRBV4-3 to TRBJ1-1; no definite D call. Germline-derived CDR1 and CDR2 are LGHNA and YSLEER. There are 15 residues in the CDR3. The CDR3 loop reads CASSQTLSLGKEVFF. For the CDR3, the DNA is TGCGCCAGCAGCCAGACTTTGTCCCTAGGTAAAGAAGTTTTCTTT.

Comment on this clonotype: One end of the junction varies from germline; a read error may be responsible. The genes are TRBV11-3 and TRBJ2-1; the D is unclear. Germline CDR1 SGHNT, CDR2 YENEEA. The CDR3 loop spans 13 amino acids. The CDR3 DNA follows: TGTGCCAGCAGCACCACACCTGGTAATGAGCAATTCTTC. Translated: CASSTTPGNEQFF.

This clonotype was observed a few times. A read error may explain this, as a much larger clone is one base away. CDR3 sequence reads: CSDPRDRTGTEAFF. The CDR3 DNA is TGCAGTGATCCCCGGGACCGAACTGGCACTGAAGCTTTCTTT. The V call is TRBV20-1, the J call TRBJ1-1; weak D call: TRBD1 (5 bases). The germline V gene encodes CDR1 DFQATT and CDR2 SNEGSKA (reference sequence). V was trimmed by 7 bases and J by 4 bases, leaving 19 bases between them. The CDR3 consists of 14 residues.

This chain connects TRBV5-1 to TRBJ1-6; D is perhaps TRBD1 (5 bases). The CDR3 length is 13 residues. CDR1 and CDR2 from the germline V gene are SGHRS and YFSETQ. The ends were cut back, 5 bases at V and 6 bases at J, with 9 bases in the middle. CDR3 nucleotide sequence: TGCGCCAGCAGTCGGGACGGTAATTCACCCCTCCACTTT. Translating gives CASSRDGNSPLHF. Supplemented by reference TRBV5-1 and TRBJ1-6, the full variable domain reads KAGVTQTPRYLIKTRGQQVTLSCSPISGHRSVSWYQQTPGQGLQFLFEYFSETQRNKGNFPGRFSGRQFSNSRSEMNVSTLELGDSALYLCASSRDGNSPLHFGNGTRLTVT.

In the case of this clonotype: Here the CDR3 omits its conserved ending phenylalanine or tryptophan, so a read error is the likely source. As DNA, the CDR3 is TGCAGTGTTAGCCCCGGGACTAACACTGAAGCTTTCCTT. Its translation is CSVSPGTNTEAFL. The rearrangement uses TRBV20-1 and TRBJ1-1, with D possibly TRBD1 on 5 matching bases. This CDR3 has 13 residues. CDR1 DFQATT and CDR2 SNEGSKA come from the germline V gene (reference sequence). V was cut by 7 bases and J by 2 bases, with 14 bases left in between.

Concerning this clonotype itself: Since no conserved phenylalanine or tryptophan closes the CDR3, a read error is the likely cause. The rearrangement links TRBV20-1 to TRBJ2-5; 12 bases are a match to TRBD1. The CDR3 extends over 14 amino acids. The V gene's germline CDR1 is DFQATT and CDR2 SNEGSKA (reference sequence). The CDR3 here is CSALGDRGRETQYI. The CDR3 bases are TGTAGTGCTTTGGGGGACAGGGGGCGAGAGACCCAGTACATC.

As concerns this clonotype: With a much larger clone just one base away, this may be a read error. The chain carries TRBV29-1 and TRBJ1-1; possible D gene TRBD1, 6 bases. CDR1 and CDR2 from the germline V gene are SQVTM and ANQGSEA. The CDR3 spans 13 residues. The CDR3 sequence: CSVARTANTETFF. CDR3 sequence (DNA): TGCAGCGTTGCACGGACAGCGAACACTGAAACTTTCTTT.

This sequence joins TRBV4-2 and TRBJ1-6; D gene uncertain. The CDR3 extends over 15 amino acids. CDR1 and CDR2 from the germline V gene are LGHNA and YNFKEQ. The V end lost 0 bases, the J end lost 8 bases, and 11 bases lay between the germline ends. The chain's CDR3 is CASSQDFDFDSPLHF. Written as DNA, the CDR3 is TGTGCCAGCAGCCAAGACTTTGATTTTGATTCACCCCTCCACTTT.

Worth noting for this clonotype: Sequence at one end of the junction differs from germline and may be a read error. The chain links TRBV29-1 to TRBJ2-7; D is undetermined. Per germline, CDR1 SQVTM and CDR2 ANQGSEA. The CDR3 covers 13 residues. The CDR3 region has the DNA TGCATCGTTGTGTTTGACATTTCCTACGAGCAGTACTTC. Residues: CIVVFDISYEQYF.

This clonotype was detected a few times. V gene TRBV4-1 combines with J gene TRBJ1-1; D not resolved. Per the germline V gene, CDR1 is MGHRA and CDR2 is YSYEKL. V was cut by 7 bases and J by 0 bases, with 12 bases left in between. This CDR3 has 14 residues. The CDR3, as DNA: TGCGCCAGCACCCCGGACGGACTGAACACTGAAGCTTTCTTT. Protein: CASTPDGLNTEAFF.

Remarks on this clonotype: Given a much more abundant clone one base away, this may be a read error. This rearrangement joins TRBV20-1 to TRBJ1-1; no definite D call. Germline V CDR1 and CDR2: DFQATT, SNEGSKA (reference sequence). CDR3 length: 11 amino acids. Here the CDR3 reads CSALWQIEAVF. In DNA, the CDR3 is TGCAGTGCACTTTGGCAGATTGAAGCTGTCTTT.

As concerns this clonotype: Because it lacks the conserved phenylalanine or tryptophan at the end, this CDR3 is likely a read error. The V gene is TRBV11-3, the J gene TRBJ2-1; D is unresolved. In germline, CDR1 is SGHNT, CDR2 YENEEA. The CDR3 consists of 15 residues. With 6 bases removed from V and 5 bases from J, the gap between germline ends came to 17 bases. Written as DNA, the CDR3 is TGTGCCAGCAGTCTATTGCCGCCTCCCAACAATGAGCAGTTCATC. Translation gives CASSLLPPPNNEQFI.

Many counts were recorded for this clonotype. CDR3 nucleotides: TGCGCCAGCAGCCACGGAGATACGCAGTATTTT. As protein: CASSHGDTQYF. V is TRBV5-1 and J is TRBJ2-3; D unresolved. This CDR3 spans 11 amino acids. Trimming shortened V by 4 bases and J by 5 bases, and 5 bases separated the two germline ends. Per the germline V gene, CDR1 is SGHRS and CDR2 is YFSETQ.

The CDR3 DNA sequence: TGTGCCAGCAGCTTGACAGAGTACGAGCAGTACTTC. Encoded protein: CASSLTEYEQYF. The rearrangement uses TRBV7-9 and TRBJ2-7; maybe TRBD1 (5 bases). This CDR3 region has 12 residues. The V gene's germline CDR1 is SEHNR and CDR2 FQNEAQ (reference sequence). Deletions cut 3 bases from V and 4 bases from J, with 7 bases between.